Described below is a single T cell receptor beta chain sequence and its context. Its target is not known. These data originate in a study of OX40 agonist ivuxolimab in advanced cancers. Study-level points and caveats: Normalized T-cell clonal expansion was also low in a subset of nonresponders. In general, CD8+ T cells held more expanded clones than CD4+ did, on average. Clonal expansion from baseline to week 6 occurred in both CD4+ and CD8+ T cells.

With autoimmune disease history or systemic immunosuppression, patients were excluded. Libraries were prepared by immunoSEQ multiplex PCR; TCRdb keeps only in-frame clonotypes and omits some of them. The sample shows some 33,000 clones, about 93% of them seen only once. CDR3 length: 18 residues. V trimming: 1 base; J trimming: 5 bases; junction bases outside the gene matches: 11. Germline V gene lookup returns CDR1 SGHRS and CDR2 YFSETQ. This TCR was recovered from an adult with an advanced solid tumor such as melanoma, head and neck, liver or kidney cancer. The source material was CD4+ or CD8+ T cells sorted from blood, sampled in a trial of the OX40 agonist ivuxolimab. The J gene is TRBJ2-2, the V gene TRBV5-1; 10 bases align to TRBD1. The CDR3 coding sequence is TGCGCCAGCAGCTTGCGGGCTTCGGGACAGGGGACGACCGGGGAGCTGTTTTTT. Translating gives CASSLRASGQGTTGELFF.